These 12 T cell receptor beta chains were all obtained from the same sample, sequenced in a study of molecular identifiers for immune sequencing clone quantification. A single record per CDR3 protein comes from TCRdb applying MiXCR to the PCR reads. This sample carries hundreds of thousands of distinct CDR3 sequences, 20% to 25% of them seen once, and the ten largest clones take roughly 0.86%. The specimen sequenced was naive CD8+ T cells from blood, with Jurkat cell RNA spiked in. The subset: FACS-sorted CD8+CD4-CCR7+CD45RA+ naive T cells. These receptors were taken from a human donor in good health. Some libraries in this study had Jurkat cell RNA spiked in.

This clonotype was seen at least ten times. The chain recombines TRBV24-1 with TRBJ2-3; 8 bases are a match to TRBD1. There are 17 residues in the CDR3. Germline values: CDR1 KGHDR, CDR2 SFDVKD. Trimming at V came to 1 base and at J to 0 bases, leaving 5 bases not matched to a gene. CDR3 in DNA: TGTGCCACCAGTGATTTTCTACAGGGGGTGAGCACAGATACGCAGTATTTT. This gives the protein CATSDFLQGVSTDTQYF.

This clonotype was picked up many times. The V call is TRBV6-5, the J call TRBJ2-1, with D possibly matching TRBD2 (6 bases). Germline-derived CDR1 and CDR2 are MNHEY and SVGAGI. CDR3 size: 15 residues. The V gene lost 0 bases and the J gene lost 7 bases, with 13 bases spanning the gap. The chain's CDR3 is CASSYSWGENNEQFF. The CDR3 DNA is TGTGCCAGCAGTTACTCGTGGGGGGAGAATAATGAGCAGTTCTTC.

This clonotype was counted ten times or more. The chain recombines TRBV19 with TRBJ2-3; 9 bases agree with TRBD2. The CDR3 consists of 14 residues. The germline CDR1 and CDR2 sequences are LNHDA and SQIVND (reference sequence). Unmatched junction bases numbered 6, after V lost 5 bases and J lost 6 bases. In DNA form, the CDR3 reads TGTGCCAGTAGTGGCCTAGCGGGATTTGATACGCAGTATTTT. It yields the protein CASSGLAGFDTQYF.

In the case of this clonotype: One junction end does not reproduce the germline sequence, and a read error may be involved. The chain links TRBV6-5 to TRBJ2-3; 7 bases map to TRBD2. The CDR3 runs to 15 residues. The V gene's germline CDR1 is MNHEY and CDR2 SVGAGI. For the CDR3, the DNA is TGTGCCAGCAGTTACGTTGTGGGAGGGCCAGATACGCAGTGTTTT. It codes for CASSYVVGGPDTQCF.

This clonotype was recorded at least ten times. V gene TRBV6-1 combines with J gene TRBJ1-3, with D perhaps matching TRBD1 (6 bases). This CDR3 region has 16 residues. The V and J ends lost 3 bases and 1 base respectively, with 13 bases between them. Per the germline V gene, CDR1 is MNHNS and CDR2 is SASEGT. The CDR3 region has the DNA TGTGCCAGCAGTGATATCAGGGGAATTTCTGGAAACACCATATATTTT. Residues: CASSDIRGISGNTIYF.

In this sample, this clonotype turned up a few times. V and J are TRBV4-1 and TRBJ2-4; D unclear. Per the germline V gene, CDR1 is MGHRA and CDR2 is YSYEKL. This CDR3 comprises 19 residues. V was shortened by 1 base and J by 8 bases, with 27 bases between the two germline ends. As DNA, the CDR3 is TGCGCCAGCAGCCAAGCTCGGCCTACGCTAGGGCCGCTGGAAGACATTCAGTACTTC. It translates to CASSQARPTLGPLEDIQYF.

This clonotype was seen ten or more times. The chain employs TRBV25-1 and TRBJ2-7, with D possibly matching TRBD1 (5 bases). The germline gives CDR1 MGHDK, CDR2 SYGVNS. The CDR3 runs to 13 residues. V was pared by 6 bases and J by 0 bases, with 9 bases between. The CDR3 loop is CASRGRDSYEQYF. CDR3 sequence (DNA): TGTGCCAGCAGGGGCAGGGACTCCTACGAGCAGTACTTC.

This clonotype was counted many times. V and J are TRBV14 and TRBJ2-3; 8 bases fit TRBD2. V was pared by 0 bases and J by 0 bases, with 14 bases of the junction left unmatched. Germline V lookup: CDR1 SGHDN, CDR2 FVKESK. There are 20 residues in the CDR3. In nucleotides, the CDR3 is TGTGCCAGCAGCCAAGATTTCGGAGCGGGGGAACTTACTAGCACAGATACGCAGTATTTT. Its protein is CASSQDFGAGELTSTDTQYF.

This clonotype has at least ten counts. The CDR3 DNA reads as TGTGCTAGTGGTTTCAACTCGAGGGGGCCGGTTCATGAAGCTTTCTTT. It yields the protein CASGFNSRGPVHEAFF. The gene calls are TRBV12-5 and TRBJ1-1, with TRBD1 matching over 7 bases. Per germline, CDR1 LGHNT and CDR2 FRNRAP. The CDR3 loop spans 16 amino acids. J lost 7 bases, V lost 3 bases, and 14 bases had no gene match.

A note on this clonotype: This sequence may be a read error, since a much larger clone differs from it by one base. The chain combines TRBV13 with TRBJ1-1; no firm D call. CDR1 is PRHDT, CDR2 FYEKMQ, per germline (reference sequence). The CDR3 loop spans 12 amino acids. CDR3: CAGSLGQNEAFF. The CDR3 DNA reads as TGTGCCGGCAGCTTAGGCCAGAATGAAGCTTTCTTT.

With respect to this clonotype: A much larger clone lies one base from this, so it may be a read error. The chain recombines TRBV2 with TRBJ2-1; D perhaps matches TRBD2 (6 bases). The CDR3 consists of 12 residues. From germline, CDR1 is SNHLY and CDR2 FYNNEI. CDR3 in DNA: TGTGCCAGCAGTGACGGGGGACTTGTCCCTGCCTTC. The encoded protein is CASSDGGLVPAF.

In nucleotides, the CDR3 is TGTGCCTGGAGTCTACAGGACGATTTAGGGGGCAATGAGCAGTTCTTC. Translating gives CAWSLQDDLGGNEQFF. This chain links TRBV30 with TRBJ2-1, with D possibly TRBD1 on 6 matching bases. V gave up 2 bases and J gave up 6 bases, with 20 bases separating them. The germline gives CDR1 GTSNPN, CDR2 SVGIG (reference sequence). This CDR3 has 16 residues.